The 17 T cell receptor beta chains below all came from one sample that was sequenced in a study of blood T cell repertoires in COVID-19. This table comes from immunoSEQ multiplex PCR, and its TCRdb copy is limited to in-frame clones, with some not included. In the table there are 250,000 to 350,000 clones, around 90% of which are singletons. Sequencing input: PBMCs or T cells enriched from blood (not recorded which). The receptors stem from a woman aged 25 to 45 who had recovered from COVID-19.

The rearrangement joins TRBV6-5 to TRBJ1-1, with D unresolved. The CDR3 is made up of 15 amino acids. V was clipped by 7 bases and J by 3 bases, with 18 bases between them. Germline V lookup: CDR1 MNHEY, CDR2 SVGAGI. The CDR3 DNA follows: TGTGCCAGCACGGAACGGGTATCGGCTTACACTGAAGCTTTCTTT. It translates to CASTERVSAYTEAFF.

This chain links TRBV18 with TRBJ2-1; D perhaps matches TRBD2 (5 bases). Germline lookup yields CDR1 KGHSH and CDR2 LQKENI. V shed 4 bases and J shed 0 bases, with 13 bases lying between them. This CDR3 is 16 amino acids long. CDR3 coding DNA: TGTGCCAGCTCACGATTAGCGCTGAGCTCCTACAATGAGCAGTTCTTC. Encoded protein: CASSRLALSSYNEQFF.

The chain couples TRBV9 to TRBJ2-7, with TRBD1 as a possible D gene (6 bases). The CDR3 covers 14 residues. V lost 0 bases to trimming and J lost 0 bases, with 7 bases between them. The germline V gene encodes CDR1 SGDLS and CDR2 YYNGEE. The CDR3 spells CASSVGDTSYEQYF. The CDR3 bases are TGTGCCAGCAGCGTAGGGGACACCTCCTACGAGCAGTACTTC.

This clone was recorded a few times. The chain couples TRBV24-1 to TRBJ2-7; 7 nucleotides match TRBD1. The CDR3 has 15 residues. Germline CDR1 reads KGHDR; CDR2 reads SFDVKD. With V trimmed by 4 bases and J by 4 bases, 9 bases remained unmatched. The CDR3 reads CATSESRGMGYEQYF. The CDR3 bases are TGTGCCACCAGTGAGAGCAGGGGGATGGGTTACGAGCAGTACTTC.

The rearrangement links TRBV4-3 to TRBJ1-1; D not resolved. Germline CDR1 and CDR2: LGHNA and YSLEER. CDR3 length: 14 residues. V lost 0 bases and J lost 1, with 6 bases in between. CDR3 region: CASSQEFSNTEAFF. The CDR3 DNA reads as TGCGCCAGCAGCCAAGAATTCTCGAACACTGAAGCTTTCTTT.

The chain has TRBV2 and TRBJ1-1; D may be TRBD1 (6 bases). This CDR3 region has 14 residues. V lost 5 bases to trimming and J lost 3 bases, with 13 bases between them. CDR1 is SNHLY and CDR2 is FYNNEI in the germline V gene. CDR3 loop: CASSKESGDTEAFF. The CDR3 bases are TGTGCCAGCAGTAAGGAATCAGGGGACACTGAAGCTTTCTTT. The full variable domain, with the rest looked up from reference TRBV2 and TRBJ1-1, is EPEVTQTPSHQVTQMGQEVILRCVPISNHLYFYWYRQILGQKVEFLVSFYNNEISEKSEIFDDQFSVERPDGSNFTLKIRSTKLEDSAMYFCASSKESGDTEAFFGQGTRLTVV.

The V call is TRBV27, the J call TRBJ2-7; 10 bases align to TRBD2. Germline CDR1 MNHEY, CDR2 SMNVEV (reference sequence). The length of the CDR3 is 15 residues. J gave up 0 bases and V 6 bases, and 5 bases lay outside the gene matches. The CDR3 here is CASRLSGRNSYEQYF. DNA of the CDR3: TGTGCCAGCAGGCTTAGCGGGAGGAACTCCTACGAGCAGTACTTC.

The gene calls are TRBV7-3 and TRBJ2-3; 8 nucleotides agree with TRBD1. V lost 8 bases to trimming and J lost 6 bases; unmatched junction nucleotides: 10. CDR3 length: 14 residues. Germline V gene sequence: CDR1 SGHTA, CDR2 FQGTGA. The CDR3 region is CASGQGGPRDTQYF. As DNA, the CDR3 is TGTGCCAGCGGACAGGGAGGCCCGCGGGATACGCAGTATTTT.

The chain employs TRBV18 and TRBJ1-6; 8 bases line up with TRBD1. This CDR3 is 18 amino acids long. Trimming at V came to 6 bases and at J to 2 bases, leaving 12 bases not matched to a gene. Germline V gene data show CDR1 as KGHSH and CDR2 as LQKENI. The CDR3: CASSPLGTGGTYNSPLHF. Written as DNA, the CDR3 is TGTGCCAGCTCGCCCTTGGGCACAGGGGGGACCTATAATTCACCCCTCCACTTT.

V and J are TRBV21-1 and TRBJ1-4; the table gives TRBD1 as D, unverified against the DNA. TRBV21-1 is classified as a pseudogene. CDR3 size: 19 residues. CDR3 nucleotide sequence: TGTGCCAGCAGCAAACACAACCGGGACACCCGGAGGATTAATGAAAAACTGTTTTTT. This sequence encodes CASSKHNRDTRRINEKLFF.

The chain has TRBV5-6 and TRBJ1-2; the D is unclear. Germline lookup yields CDR1 SGHDT and CDR2 YYEEEE. Trimming took off 1 base at V and 4 bases at J, with 2 bases between the two ends. The CDR3 is 11 residues long. The CDR3 region has the DNA TGTGCCAGCAGCTTGCGCTATGGCTACACCTTC. It specifies CASSLRYGYTF.

The chain combines TRBV9 with TRBJ2-2, with 10 bases matching TRBD2. This CDR3 is 15 amino acids long. The germline CDR1 and CDR2 sequences are SGDLS and YYNGEE. Losses at the gene ends were 3 bases for V and 7 bases for J; bases not matched to a gene: 6. The CDR3 nucleotides read TGTGCCAGCAGCGGCCTAGCGGGGGACAGCGGGGAGCTGTTTTTT. Translation gives CASSGLAGDSGELFF.

V usage is TRBV27 and J usage is TRBJ2-1; D may be TRBD2 (6 bases). CDR1 is MNHEY, CDR2 SMNVEV, per germline (reference sequence). CDR3 length: 13 amino acids. V lost 0 bases to trimming and J lost 10 bases, with 10 bases between them. CDR3 sequence (DNA): TGTGCCAGCAGTTTATCGCCCCTAGCGGAGCAGTTCTTC. Residues: CASSLSPLAEQFF.

This chain links TRBV7-6 with TRBJ1-6; the match to TRBD1 covers 9 bases. The CDR3 consists of 15 residues. The V gene's germline CDR1 is SGHVS and CDR2 FNYEAQ. Unmatched junction bases numbered 6, after V lost 6 bases and J lost 6 bases. CDR3 DNA sequence: TGTGCCAGCAGTCTCCGACAGGGGGGTAATTCACCCCTCCACTTT. Translating it yields CASSLRQGGNSPLHF.

The chain has TRBV27 and TRBJ2-3; 7 positions agree with TRBD1. CDR1 and CDR2 from the germline V gene are MNHEY and SMNVEV (reference sequence). This CDR3 is 16 amino acids long. The V segment lost 5 bases and the J segment 4 bases; nucleotides outside the gene matches: 12. CDR3 coding DNA: TGTGCCAGCAGTCTGTATGTGGGTACAGGGGCAGATACGCAGTATTTT. Protein: CASSLYVGTGADTQYF.

The V call is TRBV10-3, the J call TRBJ2-7; D might be TRBD2 (5 bases). V lost 6 bases to trimming and J lost 2 bases, with 14 bases between them. Germline V lookup: CDR1 ENHRY, CDR2 SYGVKD. CDR3 length: 14 amino acids. The chain's CDR3 is CAIRAKDGAYEQYF. DNA for the CDR3: TGTGCCATCAGGGCAAAGGACGGGGCCTACGAGCAGTACTTC.

The count of this clone is one. This sequence joins TRBV27 and TRBJ1-2; no firm D call. Germline CDR1 is MNHEY and CDR2 is SMNVEV (reference sequence). The ends were cut back, 3 bases at V and 3 bases at J, with 11 bases in the middle. The CDR3 has 14 residues. The CDR3 loop is CASSLAGSYYGYTF. CDR3 nucleotide sequence: TGTGCCAGCAGTTTGGCAGGCAGTTACTATGGCTACACCTTC.